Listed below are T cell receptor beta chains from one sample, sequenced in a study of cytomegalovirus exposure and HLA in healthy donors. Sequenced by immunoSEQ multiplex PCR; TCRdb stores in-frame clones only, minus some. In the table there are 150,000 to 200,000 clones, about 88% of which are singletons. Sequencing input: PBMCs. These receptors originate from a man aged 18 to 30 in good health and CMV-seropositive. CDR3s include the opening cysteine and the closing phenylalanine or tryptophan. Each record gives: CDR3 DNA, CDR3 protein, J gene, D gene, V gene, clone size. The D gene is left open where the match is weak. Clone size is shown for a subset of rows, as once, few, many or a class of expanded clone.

CDR3 DNA: TGCGCCAGCAGCTTGCCGGGTCCTGAAGCTTTCTTT
CDR3 protein: CASSLPGPEAFF
J gene: TRBJ1-1
D gene: NA
V gene: TRBV5-1
clone size: NA

CDR3 DNA: TGCGCCAGCAGCCAAGATGCCCTAGCTAACTATGGCTACACCTTC
CDR3 protein: CASSQDALANYGYTF
J gene: TRBJ1-2
D gene: NA
V gene: TRBV4-1
clone size: NA

CDR3 DNA: TGTGCCATCCTGACTAGCGGGCGATACAATGAGCAGTTCTTC
CDR3 protein: CAILTSGRYNEQFF
J gene: TRBJ2-1
D gene: TRBD2
V gene: TRBV2
clone size: once

CDR3 DNA: TGTGCCAGCGGTCAGGTAGACTATAATTCACCCCTCCACTTT
CDR3 protein: CASGQVDYNSPLHF
J gene: TRBJ1-6
D gene: NA
V gene: TRBV2
clone size: NA

CDR3 DNA: TGCGCCAGCAGCCGAGACAGGGAATCCGGGGAGCTGTTTTTT
CDR3 protein: CASSRDRESGELFF
J gene: TRBJ2-2
D gene: TRBD1
V gene: TRBV5-1
clone size: NA

CDR3 DNA: TGTGCCAGCTCACCGCAGGGCACTAACGAGCAGTACTTC
CDR3 protein: CASSPQGTNEQYF
J gene: TRBJ2-7
D gene: NA
V gene: TRBV18
clone size: NA

CDR3 DNA: TGTGCCAGCAGTGAGGCAGGTGAAGCTTTCTTT
CDR3 protein: CASSEAGEAFF
J gene: TRBJ1-1
D gene: NA
V gene: TRBV6-1
clone size: NA

CDR3 DNA: TGTGCCAGCAGGGGGACAGGAATGAACACTGAAGCTTTCTTT
CDR3 protein: CASRGTGMNTEAFF
J gene: TRBJ1-1
D gene: TRBD1
V gene: TRBV6-5
clone size: NA

CDR3 DNA: TGTGCCAGTAGTCCTGGGACAGGGGCCCTACCAACTAATGAAAAACTGTTTTTT
CDR3 protein: CASSPGTGALPTNEKLFF
J gene: TRBJ1-4
D gene: TRBD1
V gene: TRBV19
clone size: NA

CDR3 DNA: TGTGCCAGCAGCGTCCCGGGACTAGCGGACTACGAGCAGTACTTC
CDR3 protein: CASSVPGLADYEQYF
J gene: TRBJ2-7
D gene: TRBD2
V gene: TRBV7-9
clone size: NA

CDR3 DNA: TGTGCCAGCAGCCAAGATGCAGGACAAGTTAATTCACCCCTCCACTTT
CDR3 protein: CASSQDAGQVNSPLHF
J gene: TRBJ1-6
D gene: NA
V gene: TRBV4-2
clone size: NA

CDR3 DNA: TGTGCCAGTTCTAAACAGGGGGCGAGACGTGCTTTCTTT
CDR3 protein: CASSKQGARRAFF
J gene: TRBJ1-1
D gene: TRBD1
V gene: TRBV6-5
clone size: NA

CDR3 DNA: TGTGCCAGTAGTATTGGGGACAGGCGCTCTGGAAACACCATATATTTT
CDR3 protein: CASSIGDRRSGNTIYF
J gene: TRBJ1-3
D gene: TRBD1
V gene: TRBV19
clone size: NA

CDR3 DNA: TGTGCCAGCAGCCAAGGGGGGGGGAAGGAAAAACTGTTTTTT
CDR3 protein: CASSQGGGKEKLFF
J gene: TRBJ1-4
D gene: NA
V gene: TRBV4-2
clone size: NA

CDR3 DNA: TGTGCCAGTAGTAAACAGGGTGACAATCAGCCCCAGCATTTT
CDR3 protein: CASSKQGDNQPQHF
J gene: TRBJ1-5
D gene: NA
V gene: TRBV19
clone size: NA

CDR3 DNA: TGTGCCAGCAGTCCCGGGGCGGGGGAAGAGACCCAGTACTTC
CDR3 protein: CASSPGAGEETQYF
J gene: TRBJ2-5
D gene: TRBD2
V gene: TRBV6-5
clone size: NA

CDR3 DNA: TGTGCCAGCTATAGTCCGGGGGGCTACGAGCAGTACTTC
CDR3 protein: CASYSPGGYEQYF
J gene: TRBJ2-7
D gene: TRBD2
V gene: TRBV7-9
clone size: NA

CDR3 DNA: TGTGCCATCACCTCCGGACAGGGGGCAAGCTATGGCCACACCTTC
CDR3 protein: CAITSGQGASYGHTF
J gene: TRBJ1-2
D gene: TRBD1
V gene: TRBV10-3
clone size: NA

CDR3 DNA: TGCGCCAGCAGCCAAGACCCTCCACTAGCGGGGCGCTCTGGGGCCAACGTCCTGACTTTC
CDR3 protein: CASSQDPPLAGRSGANVLTF
J gene: TRBJ2-6
D gene: TRBD2
V gene: TRBV4-3
clone size: NA

CDR3 DNA: TGTGCCAGCAGCCGACGCTCGGGGGTACAAGAGACCCAGTACTTC
CDR3 protein: CASSRRSGVQETQYF
J gene: TRBJ2-5
D gene: NA
V gene: TRBV2
clone size: NA

CDR3 DNA: TGTGCTAGCAGTCAAGCGGGGCCGGGGGAGCAGTACTTC
CDR3 protein: CASSQAGPGEQYF
J gene: TRBJ2-7
D gene: TRBD2
V gene: TRBV7-7
clone size: NA

CDR3 DNA: TGTGCCAGCAGCCAAGTCACAGGGTCGCGTCAGCCCCAGCATTTT
CDR3 protein: CASSQVTGSRQPQHF
J gene: TRBJ1-5
D gene: NA
V gene: TRBV4-2
clone size: NA

CDR3 DNA: TGTGCCAGTAGTCAAAGCGGTGCAGGGGCCAACGTCCTGACTTTC
CDR3 protein: CASSQSGAGANVLTF
J gene: TRBJ2-6
D gene: NA
V gene: TRBV19
clone size: NA

CDR3 DNA: TGTGCCAGCAGCTCTCGGACTACCCAAGAGACCCAGTACTTC
CDR3 protein: CASSSRTTQETQYF
J gene: TRBJ2-5
D gene: NA
V gene: TRBV7-6
clone size: NA

CDR3 DNA: TGTGCCAGCAGCCGCGGACAGGCAGGGAACACTGAAGCTTTCTTT
CDR3 protein: CASSRGQAGNTEAFF
J gene: TRBJ1-1
D gene: TRBD1
V gene: TRBV7-6
clone size: NA

CDR3 DNA: TGCAGCGCCGGAGCGACTAGCGGGGGGGTGAGCTCCTACAATGAGCAGTTCTTC
CDR3 protein: CSAGATSGGVSSYNEQFF
J gene: TRBJ2-1
D gene: TRBD2
V gene: TRBV29-1
clone size: NA

CDR3 DNA: TGTGCCAGCAGCTTAGCGTCCGGGGTGAACACTGAAGCTTTCTTT
CDR3 protein: CASSLASGVNTEAFF
J gene: TRBJ1-1
D gene: NA
V gene: TRBV7-6
clone size: NA